Sequencing of this TCR beta chain was carried out in a study of cytomegalovirus exposure and HLA in healthy donors. It was with 60 Vbeta and 13 Jbeta primers that the PCR ran. Assay used: immunoSEQ multiplex PCR; TCRdb lists only in-frame clones, some missing. The data contain around 150,000 clones, 50% to 75% of them singletons. Germline V lookup: CDR1 SGHTA, CDR2 FQGTGA. The CDR3 is 15 amino acids. Germline trimming cut 2 bases from V and 4 bases from J; bases unmatched to any gene: 6. Source material: PBMCs. This receptor was identified in a woman aged 60-75 years in good health and CMV-seropositive. V and J are TRBV7-3 and TRBJ2-5; 8 bases map to TRBD1. In nucleotides, the CDR3 is TGTGCCAGCAGCTTAGCAGGGGGCTTATCAGAGACCCAGTACTTC. It encodes CASSLAGGLSETQYF.